Each of the 9 T cell receptor beta chains below was sequenced from the same sample in a study of T-cell reconstitution after alpha-beta-depleted transplantation in children. Unique molecular identifiers were built into the TCRbeta library. MiXCR, applied by TCRdb to the PCR reads, yields one record per CDR3 protein. This sample has about 150,000 distinct CDR3 sequences, with around 10% found just once. The sequencing used PBMCs, collected before TCRalphabeta/CD19-depleted stem cell transplant. All receptors come from a boy aged 2-15 years with acute myeloid leukemia, due to receive a stem cell transplant.

The sample holds many counts of this clonotype. This chain uses TRBV6-2 or TRBV6-3 with TRBJ2-1; D remains ambiguous. Germline lookup yields CDR1 MNHEY and CDR2 SVGEGT. V lost 2 bases and J lost 4, with 3 bases in between. The CDR3 loop spans 12 amino acids. The CDR3 region has the DNA TGTGCCAGCAGTTACGGTTACAATGAGCAGTTCTTC. Protein product: CASSYGYNEQFF.

This clonotype was counted ten times or more. V gene TRBV2 combines with J gene TRBJ1-4; D is possibly TRBD1 (5 bases). V was clipped by 4 bases and J by 4 bases, with 10 bases between them. The CDR3 spans 14 residues. The germline V gene has CDR1 SNHLY and CDR2 FYNNEI. The CDR3 sequence is CASSVGTNNEKLFF. The CDR3 nucleotides read TGTGCCAGCAGTGTCGGGACGAATAATGAAAAACTGTTTTTT.

The chain combines TRBV5-4 with TRBJ2-6, with D unresolved. This CDR3 has 13 residues. Trimming stripped 4 bases from V and 3 bases from J, with 5 bases between. Germline CDR1 SGHNT, CDR2 YYREEE (reference sequence). The CDR3 is CASSIIGANVLTF. The CDR3 DNA sequence: TGTGCCAGCAGCATAATTGGGGCCAACGTCCTGACTTTC.

This clonotype showed up many times. Compared with germline, one end of the junction differs, possibly owing to a read error. The chain combines TRBV7-6 with TRBJ2-5, with D perhaps matching TRBD2 (5 bases). Germline CDR1 is SGHVS and CDR2 is FNYEAQ. The CDR3 loop spans 11 amino acids. CDR3 bases: TGTGCCAGCAGCTCTTGGGAGAATCGGATATTC. This encodes CASSSWENRIF.

This clonotype was seen ten or more times. The rearrangement joins TRBV12-3 or TRBV12-4 to TRBJ1-1; D gene unclear. Trimming shortened V by 7 bases and J by 7 bases, and 10 bases separated the two germline ends. The CDR3 contains 11 residues. The CDR3, as DNA: TGTGCCAGCACTCTCCTCGGTGAAGCTTTCTTT. Protein: CASTLLGEAFF.

This clonotype was seen repeatedly, ten times or more. The chain recombines TRBV5-1 with TRBJ1-1, with D hard to call. V was pared by 4 bases and J by 5 bases, with 21 bases between. CDR3 length equals 16 residues. Germline V lookup: CDR1 SGHRS, CDR2 YFSETQ. The CDR3 DNA reads as TGCGCCAGCAGCCCGGTAGGTTTGGAATTAGGGACTGAAGCTTTCTTT. Translation gives CASSPVGLELGTEAFF.

This clonotype showed up many times. The rearrangement uses TRBV5-1 and TRBJ1-4; D unresolved. V lost 5 bases to trimming and J lost 8 bases, with 10 bases between them. Germline V gene sequence: CDR1 SGHRS, CDR2 YFSETQ. This CDR3 spans 12 amino acids. The DNA of the CDR3 is TGCGCCAGCAGTCGAGATACCGAAAAACTGTTTTTT. Residues: CASSRDTEKLFF.

This clonotype has ten or more counts. In DNA, the CDR3 is TGCAGTGCTAGAGATCCGGCCGGGAATGAAAAACTGTTTTTT. As protein: CSARDPAGNEKLFF. V usage is TRBV20-1 and J usage is TRBJ1-4; D is unresolved. Germline V gene sequence: CDR1 DFQATT, CDR2 SNEGSKA (reference sequence). This CDR3 is built from 14 residues. Trimming removed 0 bases from V and 5 bases from J, with 10 bases in between.

This clonotype occurred many times. The chain links TRBV5-4 to TRBJ2-1; TRBD2 agrees at 10 bases. The ends lost 3 bases at V and 5 bases at J; junction bases unmatched: 8. CDR1 and CDR2 (germline): SGHNT, YYREEE (reference sequence). The CDR3 is made up of 16 amino acids. Here the CDR3 reads CASSSPVSGGDNEQFF. DNA of the CDR3: TGTGCCAGCAGCTCCCCCGTCAGCGGGGGGGACAATGAGCAGTTCTTC.